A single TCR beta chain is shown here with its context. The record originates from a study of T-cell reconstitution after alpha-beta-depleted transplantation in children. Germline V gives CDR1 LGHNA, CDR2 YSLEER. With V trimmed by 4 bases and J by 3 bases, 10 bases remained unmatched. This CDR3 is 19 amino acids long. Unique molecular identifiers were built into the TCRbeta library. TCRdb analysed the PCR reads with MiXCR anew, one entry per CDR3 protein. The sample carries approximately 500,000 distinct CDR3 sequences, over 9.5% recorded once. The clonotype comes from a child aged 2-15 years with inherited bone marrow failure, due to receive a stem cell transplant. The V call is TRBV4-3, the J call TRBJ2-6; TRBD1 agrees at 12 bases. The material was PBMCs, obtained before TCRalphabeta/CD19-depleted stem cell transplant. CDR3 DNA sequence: TGCGCCAGCAGCCCTTCCGGGACAGGGGGCGCAGATGGGGCCAACGTCCTGACTTTC. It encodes CASSPSGTGGADGANVLTF.